The rows below give T cell receptor beta chains drawn from one sample of a study of siplizumab effects on memory and regulatory T cells. Clones were sequenced by immunoSEQ multiplex PCR, and TCRdb holds only the in-frame ones, with some missing. The table records approximately 97,000 clones, about 93% of them present only once. Sequenced: CD4+ T cells sorted from blood. These receptors were taken from a human donor in good health. Each CDR3 is given with its conserved first and last residue. Each record gives: J gene, V gene, clone size, D gene, CDR3 DNA, CDR3 protein. D genes are given only for firm matches. Size is omitted from some rows. Given values are once, few, many or a class for expanded clones.

J gene: TRBJ2-1; V gene: TRBV19; clone size: .; D gene: TRBD1; CDR3 DNA: TGTGCCAGTACTACAGGGGCTTGGGTGGCGGAGCAGTTCTTC; CDR3 protein: CASTTGAWVAEQFF
J gene: TRBJ1-1; V gene: TRBV28; clone size: .; D gene: .; CDR3 DNA: TGTGCCAGCAGTTTGGGGGGTCTTCTGACCAACACTGAAGCTTTCTTT; CDR3 protein: CASSLGGLLTNTEAFF
J gene: TRBJ2-3; V gene: TRBV18; clone size: .; D gene: .; CDR3 DNA: TGTGCCAGCTCACCAGCAGATACGCAGTATTTT; CDR3 protein: CASSPADTQYF
J gene: TRBJ2-2; V gene: TRBV5-4; clone size: .; D gene: TRBD1; CDR3 DNA: TGTGCCAGCAGCCTCGACAGGGGGCGCACCGGGGAGCTGTTTTTT; CDR3 protein: CASSLDRGRTGELFF
J gene: TRBJ1-4; V gene: TRBV28; clone size: .; D gene: TRBD1; CDR3 DNA: TGTGCCAGCAGGTTTCATGGAGCACAGGGGAGAACTAATGAAAAACTGTTTTTT; CDR3 protein: CASRFHGAQGRTNEKLFF
J gene: TRBJ2-7; V gene: TRBV7-8; clone size: .; D gene: .; CDR3 DNA: TGTGCCAGCAGCTTACGACAGGCCGACTACGAGCAGTACTTC; CDR3 protein: CASSLRQADYEQYF
J gene: TRBJ1-1; V gene: TRBV10-3; clone size: .; D gene: TRBD1; CDR3 DNA: TGTGCCATCATTCCTACAGGGGGCACTGAAGCTTTCTTT; CDR3 protein: CAIIPTGGTEAFF
J gene: TRBJ2-7; V gene: TRBV4-2; clone size: .; D gene: .; CDR3 DNA: TGTGCCAGCAGCCCTGGGGGAACGGACGAGCAGTACTTC; CDR3 protein: CASSPGGTDEQYF
J gene: TRBJ2-7; V gene: TRBV6-5; clone size: .; D gene: .; CDR3 DNA: TGTGCCAGCAGCCTGGGAGTCTCCTACGAGCAGTACTTC; CDR3 protein: CASSLGVSYEQYF
J gene: TRBJ2-3; V gene: TRBV5-1; clone size: once; D gene: .; CDR3 DNA: TGCGCCAGCAAACTTACGGACTTGACAGGAACAGATACGCAGTATTTT; CDR3 protein: CASKLTDLTGTDTQYF
J gene: TRBJ2-7; V gene: TRBV6-1; clone size: few; D gene: .; CDR3 DNA: TGTGCCAGCAGTGAAGTTGCGGGGTTGGACGAGCAGTACTTC; CDR3 protein: CASSEVAGLDEQYF
J gene: TRBJ1-2; V gene: TRBV5-6; clone size: .; D gene: TRBD1; CDR3 DNA: TGTGCCAGCAGCTCTCCGGGACAGGGTGGTGGCTACACCTTC; CDR3 protein: CASSSPGQGGGYTF
J gene: TRBJ2-1; V gene: TRBV7-6; clone size: once; D gene: .; CDR3 DNA: TGTGCCAGCAGCTTAATTGGGAGCTCAAGTAATGAGCAGTTCTTC; CDR3 protein: CASSLIGSSSNEQFF
J gene: TRBJ2-1; V gene: TRBV5-1; clone size: .; D gene: .; CDR3 DNA: TGCGCCAGCAGCTGGGGGAACCCGGGGAGAAATGAGCAGTTCTTC; CDR3 protein: CASSWGNPGRNEQFF
J gene: TRBJ2-3; V gene: TRBV30; clone size: .; D gene: .; CDR3 DNA: TGTGCCTGGACGCGGGTATTCCCGACGCAGTATTTT; CDR3 protein: CAWTRVFPTQYF
J gene: TRBJ1-3; V gene: TRBV18; clone size: .; D gene: .; CDR3 DNA: TGTGCCAGCTCACCTTCGGACAGCTCTGGAAACACCATATATTTT; CDR3 protein: CASSPSDSSGNTIYF
J gene: TRBJ2-3; V gene: TRBV4-2; clone size: .; D gene: TRBD2; CDR3 DNA: TGTGCCAGCAGCCAAGCAAGCGGGACCTCAGATACGCAGTATTTT; CDR3 protein: CASSQASGTSDTQYF
J gene: TRBJ1-5; V gene: TRBV10-3; clone size: .; D gene: TRBD1; CDR3 DNA: TGTGCCATCAGTGGGTCCGGGACAGGGGGCCGAGGGAGCAATCAGCCCCAGCATTTT; CDR3 protein: CAISGSGTGGRGSNQPQHF
J gene: TRBJ2-5; V gene: TRBV4-1; clone size: .; D gene: .; CDR3 DNA: TGCGCCAGCAGCCAAGATCGGCCCCCTTTAGGACGGTCTGAGACCCAGTACTTC; CDR3 protein: CASSQDRPPLGRSETQYF
J gene: TRBJ1-1; V gene: TRBV6-5; clone size: .; D gene: .; CDR3 DNA: TGTGCCAGCAATCGCCCTGGCGGGGGCATGAAAGCTTTCTTT; CDR3 protein: CASNRPGGGMKAFF
J gene: TRBJ1-1; V gene: TRBV12-5; clone size: .; D gene: TRBD1; CDR3 DNA: TGTGCTAGTGGCCTTACGGACAGGGAGGGAGGTGAAGCTTTCTTT; CDR3 protein: CASGLTDREGGEAFF
J gene: TRBJ2-3; V gene: TRBV5-4; clone size: once; D gene: .; CDR3 DNA: TGTGCCAGCAGCTTTACAGATACGCAGTATTTT; CDR3 protein: CASSFTDTQYF
J gene: TRBJ1-2; V gene: TRBV14; clone size: .; D gene: TRBD1; CDR3 DNA: TGTGCCAGCAGTCCCTCTGGGACAGGGGGAGGCTACACCTTC; CDR3 protein: CASSPSGTGGGYTF
J gene: TRBJ1-2; V gene: TRBV2; clone size: .; D gene: .; CDR3 DNA: TGTGCCAGCAGTTACGACATTCGGACAAGCGGCTACACCTTC; CDR3 protein: CASSYDIRTSGYTF
J gene: TRBJ2-4; V gene: TRBV28; clone size: .; D gene: TRBD1; CDR3 DNA: TGTGCCAGCGGATTGACAGGGGTGACCAAAAACATTCAGTACTTC; CDR3 protein: CASGLTGVTKNIQYF
J gene: TRBJ1-6; V gene: TRBV5-1; clone size: .; D gene: .; CDR3 DNA: TGCGCCAGCAGCTTGTCGAGGGGTCAGGGGAAAGGGGCACCCCTCCACTTT; CDR3 protein: CASSLSRGQGKGAPLHF
J gene: TRBJ1-2; V gene: TRBV25-1; clone size: .; D gene: .; CDR3 DNA: TGTGCCAGCAGTGAACCAGGGGCGGGTGGCTACACCTTC; CDR3 protein: CASSEPGAGGYTF
J gene: TRBJ2-7; V gene: TRBV18; clone size: .; D gene: .; CDR3 DNA: TGTGCCAGCTCACCATTAGGACAGAGAAGATCCGAGCAGTACTTC; CDR3 protein: CASSPLGQRRSEQYF
J gene: TRBJ2-7; V gene: TRBV5-4; clone size: .; D gene: .; CDR3 DNA: TGTGCCAGCAGCTTGTGGGCGTGGGACTCCTACGAGCAGTACTTC; CDR3 protein: CASSLWAWDSYEQYF
J gene: TRBJ1-2; V gene: TRBV27; clone size: .; D gene: TRBD1; CDR3 DNA: TGTGCCAGCAGAAATCCCGGGACAGGGGGTGGCTACACCTTC; CDR3 protein: CASRNPGTGGGYTF
J gene: TRBJ2-1; V gene: TRBV11-3; clone size: .; D gene: TRBD2; CDR3 DNA: TGTGCCAGCAGCCCACGACTAGCGCAGTACAATGAGCAGTTCTTC; CDR3 protein: CASSPRLAQYNEQFF
J gene: TRBJ2-5; V gene: TRBV18; clone size: .; D gene: TRBD2; CDR3 DNA: TGTGCCAGCTCACCACCCCTACAGGGACTAGCGGCCCAAGAGACCCAGTACTTC; CDR3 protein: CASSPPLQGLAAQETQYF
J gene: TRBJ2-5; V gene: TRBV5-6; clone size: once; D gene: .; CDR3 DNA: TGTGCCAGCAGCTTGGTGCTTCGGGGGACCCAGTACTTC; CDR3 protein: CASSLVLRGTQYF
J gene: TRBJ2-7; V gene: TRBV7-8; clone size: .; D gene: TRBD2; CDR3 DNA: TGTGCCAGCAGCTTATCTGCGGGGGGGGCGGGCTACGAGCAGTACTTC; CDR3 protein: CASSLSAGGAGYEQYF
J gene: TRBJ2-7; V gene: TRBV29-1; clone size: .; D gene: TRBD1; CDR3 DNA: TGCAGCGTTCGGACAGGGGGCGACGAGCAGTACTTC; CDR3 protein: CSVRTGGDEQYF
J gene: TRBJ1-1; V gene: TRBV2; clone size: .; D gene: .; CDR3 DNA: TGTGCCAGCAGGGGGGAATACACTGAAGCTTTCTTT; CDR3 protein: CASRGEYTEAFF
J gene: TRBJ2-1; V gene: TRBV28; clone size: .; D gene: .; CDR3 DNA: TGTGCCATTGGATACAGGGCTGAAGAGCAGTTCTTC; CDR3 protein: CAIGYRAEEQFF